This T cell receptor beta chain was retrieved from a study of T cells after yellow fever vaccination. On the study more broadly: Preparation used SMART-Seq v4 Ultra Low Input for the low-cell-number fractions. Study conclusions and caveats: Only a small proportion of the clonotypes turned up in both the CD4 and the CD8 compartments, likely arising from convergent recombination.

J lost 4 bases, V lost 6 bases, and 4 bases had no gene match. Germline CDR1 is DFQATT and CDR2 is SNEGSKA (reference sequence). CDR3 size: 12 residues. This clonotype was recorded at least ten times. What it binds is not known. In TCRdb, the 5' RACE reads were re-called with MiXCR into one record per CDR3 protein. The sample lists fewer than 350,000 distinct CDR3 sequences, 8.5% to 10% seen once, with 15% to 20% in the top ten. The rearrangement joins TRBV20-1 to TRBJ2-3, with 7 bases matching TRBD1. The sequence was obtained from a man aged 18 to 30 who received the YFV17D yellow fever vaccine. The sample was PBMCs, taken on the day of the first yellow fever vaccination. The CDR3 DNA is TGCAGTGCACCGACAGGGTCAGATACGCAGTATTTT. Translating gives CSAPTGSDTQYF.